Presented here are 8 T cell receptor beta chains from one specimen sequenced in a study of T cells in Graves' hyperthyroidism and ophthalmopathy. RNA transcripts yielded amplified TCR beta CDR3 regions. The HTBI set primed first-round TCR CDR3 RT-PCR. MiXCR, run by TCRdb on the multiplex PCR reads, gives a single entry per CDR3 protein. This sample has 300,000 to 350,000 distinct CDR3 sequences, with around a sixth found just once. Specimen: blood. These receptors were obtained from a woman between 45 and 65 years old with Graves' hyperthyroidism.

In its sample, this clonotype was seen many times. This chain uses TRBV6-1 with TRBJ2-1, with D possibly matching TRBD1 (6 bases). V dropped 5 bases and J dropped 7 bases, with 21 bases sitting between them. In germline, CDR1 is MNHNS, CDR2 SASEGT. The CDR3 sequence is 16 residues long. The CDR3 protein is CASSPHMGTRGNEQFF. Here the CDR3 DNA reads TGTGCCAGCAGTCCTCATATGGGGACAAGGGGAAATGAGCAGTTCTTC.

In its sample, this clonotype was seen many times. DNA of the CDR3: TGTGCCAGCAGGCGACCGGGACAGGGATCGAACACCGGGGAGCTGTTTTTT. Protein: CASRRPGQGSNTGELFF. The rearrangement links TRBV7-2 to TRBJ2-2; TRBD1 agrees at 9 bases. Germline loops: CDR1 SGHTA, CDR2 FQGNSA. CDR3 length: 17 residues. V shed 6 bases, J shed 0 bases, and the junction held 8 bases outside the gene matches.

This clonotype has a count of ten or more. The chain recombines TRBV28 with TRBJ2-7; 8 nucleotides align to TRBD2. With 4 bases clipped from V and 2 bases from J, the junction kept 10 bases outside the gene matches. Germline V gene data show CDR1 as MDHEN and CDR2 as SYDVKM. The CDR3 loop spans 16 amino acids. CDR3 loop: CASSSRLAIPTYEQYF. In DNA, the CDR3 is TGTGCCAGCAGTTCTCGACTAGCGATTCCGACCTACGAGCAGTACTTC.

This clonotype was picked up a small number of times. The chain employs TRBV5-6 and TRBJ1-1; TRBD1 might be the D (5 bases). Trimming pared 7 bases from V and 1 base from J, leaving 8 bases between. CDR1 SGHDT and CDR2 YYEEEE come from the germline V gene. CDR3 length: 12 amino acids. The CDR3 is CASFGGNTEAFF. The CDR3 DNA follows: TGTGCCAGCTTTGGGGGGAACACTGAAGCTTTCTTT.

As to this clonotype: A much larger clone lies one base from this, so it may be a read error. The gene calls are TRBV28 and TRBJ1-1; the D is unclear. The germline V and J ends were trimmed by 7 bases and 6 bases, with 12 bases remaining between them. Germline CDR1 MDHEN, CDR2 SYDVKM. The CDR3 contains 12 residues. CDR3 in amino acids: CASNSPAAEAFF. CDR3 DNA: TGTGCCAGCAATTCCCCGGCGGCTGAAGCTTTCTTT.

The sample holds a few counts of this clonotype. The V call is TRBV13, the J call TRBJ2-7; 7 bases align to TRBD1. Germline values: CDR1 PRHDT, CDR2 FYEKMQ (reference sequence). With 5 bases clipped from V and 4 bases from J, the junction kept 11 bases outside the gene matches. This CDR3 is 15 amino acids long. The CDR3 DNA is TGTGCCAGCAGCCCACCCGCGACAGGGCGGTACGAGCAGTACTTC. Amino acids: CASSPPATGRYEQYF. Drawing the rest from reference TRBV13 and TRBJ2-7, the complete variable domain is AAGVIQSPRHLIKEKRETATLKCYPIPRHDTVYWYQQGPGQDPQFLISFYEKMQSDKGSIPDRFSAQQFSDYHSELNMSSLELGDSALYFCASSPPATGRYEQYFGPGTRLTVT.

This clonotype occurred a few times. The CDR3 is CSVEDLLAGTSTDTQYF. CDR3 in DNA: TGCAGCGTTGAAGATCTCCTAGCGGGGACTAGCACAGATACGCAGTATTTT. The chain employs TRBV29-1 and TRBJ2-3, with 9 bases lining up with TRBD2. J was trimmed by 0 bases and V by 0 bases; bases with no gene match: 7. This CDR3 region has 17 residues. The germline V gene encodes CDR1 SQVTM and CDR2 ANQGSEA.

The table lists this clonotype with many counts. Here the CDR3 DNA reads TGTGCCAGCACCCCCGGCGGGCCCGGCTCCTACAATGAGCAGTTCTTC. Translation: CASTPGGPGSYNEQFF. V is TRBV6-1 and J is TRBJ2-1; D perhaps matches TRBD2 (5 bases). This CDR3 spans 16 amino acids. Looked up from germline, CDR1 is MNHNS and CDR2 is SASEGT. Trimming removed 7 bases from V and 0 bases from J, with 16 bases in between.